This TCR beta chain was found in a study of CD8 T cells in Susac syndrome. CDR3 length: 13 residues. Germline CDR1 is MNHEY and CDR2 is SVGEGT. V was cut by 7 bases and J by 0 bases, with 10 bases left in between. Reverse transcription used 0.5 to 1 ug RNA and random hexamers. A single record per CDR3 protein comes from TCRdb applying MiXCR to the immunoSEQ multiplex PCR reads. Seen here are 150,000 to 200,000 distinct CDR3 sequences, around 95% observed once, and the top ten hold around 0.1%. Negative isolation was used for CD8+ and CD4+ T cells, and FACS enrichment was applied to TEMRA cells. The receptor's source is a human donor with Susac syndrome. Sequenced sample: CD4+ T cells from PBMCs. This chain joins TRBV6-2 or TRBV6-3 and TRBJ2-7; D is tentatively TRBD1 or TRBD2 (5 bases each). The CDR3 loop reads CASKGPSSYEQYF. The CDR3 nucleotides are TGTGCCAGCAAGGGACCGTCCTCCTACGAGCAGTACTTC.